The clone carrying this T cell receptor (beta chain) appeared once. The sample is drawn from a study of blood T cell repertoires in COVID-19. Study-level information: The United States, Italy and Spain provided the acute and convalescent COVID-19 samples. The analysed material was cDNA or gDNA that came from T cells, B-cell-depleted T cells, or PBMCs.

Authors' methods: How many nucleated cells were present was estimated from reference gene primer amplification. Using immunoSEQ multiplex PCR, the repertoire was profiled, and TCRdb retains in-frame clones only, with some absent. V and J calls and clone size come straight from that table; D and trimming were deduced from the DNA. The data contain 75,000 to 85,000 clones, around 80% of them singletons. The origin of this receptor is a human donor in a cohort sampled during active COVID-19. Material: peripheral blood.

The CDR3 nucleotides read TGTGCCAGCAGTAAACAGGGGGCGCGGGCCTACGAGCAGTACTTC. This codes for CASSKQGARAYEQYF. J is TRBJ2-7 and V is TRBV6-5, with 9 bases matching TRBD1. V was pared by 5 bases and J by 2 bases, with 7 bases of the junction left unmatched. The CDR3 consists of 15 residues. Germline V gene data show CDR1 as MNHEY and CDR2 as SVGAGI.